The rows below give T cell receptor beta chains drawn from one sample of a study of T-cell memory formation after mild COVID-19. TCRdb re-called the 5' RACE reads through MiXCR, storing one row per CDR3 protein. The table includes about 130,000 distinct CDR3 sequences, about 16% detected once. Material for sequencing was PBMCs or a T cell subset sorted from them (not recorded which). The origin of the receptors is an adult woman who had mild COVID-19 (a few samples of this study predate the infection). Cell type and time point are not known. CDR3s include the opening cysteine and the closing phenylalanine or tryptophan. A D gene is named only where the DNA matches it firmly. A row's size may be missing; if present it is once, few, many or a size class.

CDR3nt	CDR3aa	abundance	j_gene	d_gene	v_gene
TGTGCCAGCAGCCATATCCCTGGTTCGGGGACTAGCGGAACCTACGAGCAGTACTTC	CASSHIPGSGTSGTYEQYF	NA	TRBJ2-7	TRBD2	TRBV3-1
TGCGCCAGCAGCTTTGCGGTGAACACCGGGGAGCTGTTTTTT	CASSFAVNTGELFF	NA	TRBJ2-2	NA	TRBV5-1
TGCGCCAGCAGCCAAGTGGCCAGGAGCTCCTATAATTCACCCCTCCACTTT	CASSQVARSSYNSPLHF	NA	TRBJ1-6	NA	TRBV4-1
TGTGCCAGTAGTACCATAAGGGGACAGGGTAGCACCGGGGAGCTGTTTTTT	CASSTIRGQGSTGELFF	few	TRBJ2-2	TRBD1	TRBV19
TGTGCCAGCAGCGGGACTAGCGGGATGGGCAATGAGCAGTTCTTC	CASSGTSGMGNEQFF	NA	TRBJ2-1	TRBD2	TRBV11-2
TGTGCCACCAGTGGTCGGATAAATGAGCAGTTCTTC	CATSGRINEQFF	NA	TRBJ2-1	NA	TRBV24-1
TGTGCCAGCAGCTCGTACCTAGCGGGTGGCACAGATACGCAGTATTTT	CASSSYLAGGTDTQYF	many	TRBJ2-3	TRBD2	TRBV5-4
TGTGCCACCAGTGATTTGTGGGGTGCCGGGGAGCTGTTTTTT	CATSDLWGAGELFF	NA	TRBJ2-2	NA	TRBV24-1
TGTGCCAGCAGCTTAGTCGAGAATTCACCCCTCCACTTT	CASSLVENSPLHF	few	TRBJ1-6	NA	TRBV7-9
TGTGCCAGCAGCTCACGGTGGACAGGGGTCGATGAGCAGTACTTC	CASSSRWTGVDEQYF	few	TRBJ2-7	TRBD1	TRBV7-8
TGCAGTGCTAGAGATTCTCCCCGTCAGTACAATGAGCAGTTCTTC	CSARDSPRQYNEQFF	few	TRBJ2-1	NA	TRBV20-1
TGTGCCAGCAGCTTAATGTGGAGCTCCTACGAGCAGTACTTC	CASSLMWSSYEQYF	few	TRBJ2-7	NA	TRBV7-9
TGTGCCAGCAGCGTAAAGGGGGTAGGCACTGAAGCTTTCTTT	CASSVKGVGTEAFF	NA	TRBJ1-1	NA	TRBV9
TGTGCCAGCAGGCAGGGCGGCGGTATGGGCAATGAGCAGTTCTTC	CASRQGGGMGNEQFF	few	TRBJ2-1	NA	TRBV7-9
TGCAGTGCTCAAAGCGGGCGCACAGATACGCAGTATTTT	CSAQSGRTDTQYF	NA	TRBJ2-3	NA	TRBV20-1
TGTGCCTGGAGTCCCCTAGGGGGCTCGGGGGCCAACGTCCTGACTTTC	CAWSPLGGSGANVLTF	NA	TRBJ2-6	TRBD1	TRBV30
TGTGCCAGCAAGATCCTTGGGACAGGGGGTGAAAAACTGTTTTTT	CASKILGTGGEKLFF	NA	TRBJ1-4	TRBD1	TRBV7-9
TGTGCCAGCAGTTTATGGGGGGCCCTGGGGGCCTACGAGCAGTACTTC	CASSLWGALGAYEQYF	few	TRBJ2-7	NA	TRBV28
TGTGCCACCACCCGGGACAGGACAGCCTACGAGCAGTACTTC	CATTRDRTAYEQYF	NA	TRBJ2-7	TRBD1	TRBV6-5
TGCAGTGCTCCGACAGGGGGTAACACAGATACGCAGTATTTT	CSAPTGGNTDTQYF	NA	TRBJ2-3	TRBD1	TRBV20-1
TGTGCCAGCAGCTTGACGGAGTACAATGAGCAGTTCTTC	CASSLTEYNEQFF	few	TRBJ2-1	NA	TRBV7-9